The clone carrying this T cell receptor beta chain was seen ten or more times. As originally analysed: Samples contained a median of roughly 99,000 TCRs, with a range of 23,224 to 690,600. One entry per CDR3 protein, called by TCRdb with MiXCR from the RACE reads. TCRdb, not the authors, supplied the V and J calls. The sample lists more than 80,000 distinct CDR3 sequences, more than 10% occurring once. Germline loops: CDR1 SEHNR, CDR2 FQNEAQ (reference sequence). The CDR3 sequence is 13 residues long. V gave up 1 base and J gave up 8 bases, with 9 bases separating them. This record belongs to a study of human T cells and chemical hapten exposure. Whole-study context: The study sensitized with 2% DPC on an approximately 2 cm by approximately 2 cm patch of upper inner arm skin.

Time point described: pre-sensitization, week 0. This sample's treatment: therapeutic diphenylcyclopropenone sensitization with weekly scalp DPC. V is TRBV7-9 and J is TRBJ2-1, with a weak D call TRBD2 (6 bases). This receptor was identified in a woman aged 60-75 years with alopecia areata. Some clones in this sample may be carry-over from other donors' samples. The sample was whole blood, taken in connection with sensitization to the hapten diphenylcyclopropenone (DPC). The CDR3 sequence is CASSLGGGDEQFF. CDR3 nucleotide sequence: TGTGCCAGCAGCTTAGGTGGAGGGGATGAGCAGTTCTTC. Full variable domain (missing parts from reference TRBV7-9 and TRBJ2-1): DTGVSQNPRHKITKRGQNVTFRCDPISEHNRLYWYRQTLGQGPEFLTYFQNEAQLEKSRLLSDRFSAERPKGSFSTLEIQRTEQGDSAMYLCASSLGGGDEQFFGPGTRLTVL.